The 31 T cell receptor beta chains below come from one sample, sequenced in a study of regulatory T cells in long-lasting Graves disease. The time point: newly diagnosed GD, antithyroid drugs for less than 3 months. RNA extracted from PBMCs served as the sequencing template. HTBI primers from iRepertoire and Arm-PCR of CDR3 regions yielded the TCR beta libraries. TCRdb ran MiXCR on the multiplex PCR reads and lists one entry per CDR3 protein. The profile covers some 240,000 distinct CDR3 sequences, with roughly 20% appearing a single time and 12% taken by the ten largest. These sequences were also reported in another study, on T cells in Graves' hyperthyroidism and ophthalmopathy.

The sequencing here drew on peripheral blood mononuclear cells (PBMCs), taken at new diagnosis, from a patient treated with antithyroid drugs. The receptors originated from a woman younger than 45 with Graves disease.

This rearrangement joins TRBV3-1 to TRBJ2-7, with D hard to call. V lost 4 bases and J 3 bases, leaving 7 bases between the germline ends. This CDR3 has 12 amino acids. Germline CDR1 and CDR2: LGHDT and YNNKEL (reference sequence). CDR3 bases: TGTGCCAGCAGCCGCAATATCTACGAGCAGTACTTC. Translated: CASSRNIYEQYF.

This chain uses TRBV20-1 with TRBJ1-6; D uncertain. Trimming took off 5 bases at V and 0 bases at J, with 11 bases between the two ends. CDR3 length equals 15 residues. Per germline, CDR1 DFQATT and CDR2 SNEGSKA (reference sequence). DNA of the CDR3: TGCAGTGCTCAAACGAACAGCTCCTATAATTCACCCCTCCACTTT. It yields the protein CSAQTNSSYNSPLHF.

This clonotype was seen many times. This chain connects TRBV6-5 to TRBJ2-1; 8 bases match TRBD1. CDR3 length: 16 residues. Germline CDR1 MNHEY, CDR2 SVGAGI. With 2 bases clipped from V and 2 bases from J, the junction kept 5 bases outside the gene matches. CDR3 DNA: TGTGCCAGCAGTTACGACAGGGGCGGTCCCTACAATGAGCAGTTCTTC. This encodes CASSYDRGGPYNEQFF.

This clonotype has only a few counts. Given a much more abundant clone one base away, this may be a read error. The gene calls are TRBV27 and TRBJ1-2; tentatively, D is TRBD1 (5 bases). V gave up 5 bases and J gave up 7 bases, with 14 bases separating them. The germline V gene encodes CDR1 MNHEY and CDR2 SMNVEV (reference sequence). The CDR3 has 13 residues. The CDR3 coding sequence is TGTGCCAGCAGTGAGTCGGGGCAGCTTGGCTACACCTTC. Translating it yields CASSESGQLGYTF.

In this sample, this clonotype turned up a few times. A read error may explain this, as a much larger clone is one base away. The V gene is TRBV27, the J gene TRBJ2-1; D remains ambiguous. CDR1 MNHEY and CDR2 SMNVEV come from the germline V gene (reference sequence). The CDR3 consists of 12 residues. The CDR3 DNA reads as TGTGCCGGCAGTTCCTACAGCAATGAGCAGTTCTTC. It is translated as CAGSSYSNEQFF.

This clonotype was recorded a few times. Just one base apart from a much larger clone, this may be a read error. The chain joins TRBV5-8 to TRBJ1-4; 9 bases agree with TRBD1. CDR3 size: 14 residues. CDR1 and CDR2 (germline): SGHTS, YDEGEE. For the CDR3, the DNA is TGTGCCGGCAGCCTGGGACAGGGAAGTGAAAAACTGTTTTTT. It encodes CAGSLGQGSEKLFF. The whole variable domain, filled in from reference TRBV5-8 and TRBJ1-4, reads EAGVTQSPTHLIKTRGQQATLRCSPISGHTSVYWYQQALGLGLQFLLWYDEGEERNRGNFPPRFSGRQFPNYSSELNVNALELEDSALYLCAGSLGQGSEKLFFGSGTQLSVL.

This clonotype appeared once. This chain connects TRBV12-3 or TRBV12-4 to TRBJ1-1; D ambiguous. There are 13 residues in the CDR3. V lost 5 bases and J lost 2, with 9 bases in between. The CDR3 here is CASSAMRNTEAFF. CDR3 DNA: TGTGCCAGCAGTGCCATGAGAAACACTGAAGCTTTCTTT.

This clonotype showed up many times. The rearrangement links TRBV20-1 to TRBJ2-3; D perhaps matches TRBD2 (5 bases). The CDR3 length is 11 residues. Trimming pared 5 bases from V and 6 bases from J, leaving 9 bases between. CDR1 is DFQATT, CDR2 SNEGSKA, per germline (reference sequence). CDR3 protein: CSAWTGDTQYF. The CDR3 DNA is TGCAGTGCTTGGACGGGGGATACGCAGTATTTT.

In its sample, this clonotype was seen many times. The chain joins TRBV7-9 to TRBJ1-3; D perhaps matches TRBD1 (5 bases). The CDR3 is 16 residues long. Germline CDR1 SEHNR, CDR2 FQNEAQ (reference sequence). V was pared by 0 bases and J by 0 bases, with 9 bases between. The CDR3 DNA reads as TGTGCCAGCAGCTTAGCGACAGCCTCCTCTGGAAACACCATATATTTT. This encodes CASSLATASSGNTIYF.

This clonotype occurred a few times. The V gene is TRBV4-1, the J gene TRBJ1-3; D uncertain. There are 15 residues in the CDR3. Trimming left V 0 bases short and J 3 bases short, with 9 bases between. Germline CDR1 MGHRA, CDR2 YSYEKL. CDR3 in amino acids: CASSQDVGIGNTIYF. Written as DNA, the CDR3 is TGCGCCAGCAGCCAAGATGTGGGCATTGGAAACACCATATATTTT.

This clonotype was seen ten or more times. The chain recombines TRBV6-1 with TRBJ1-3, with D possibly being TRBD1 (5 bases). Germline lookup yields CDR1 MNHNS and CDR2 SASEGT. This CDR3 region has 14 residues. V was clipped by 8 bases and J by 0 bases, with 11 bases between them. The CDR3 nucleotides read TGTGCCAGCCGAAAGGGGATCTCTGGAAACACCATATATTTT. Translation gives CASRKGISGNTIYF.

This clonotype appeared many times. The gene calls are TRBV29-1 and TRBJ1-4; D uncertain. V lost 7 bases to trimming and J lost 7 bases, with 16 bases between them. The CDR3 totals 13 residues. Germline V gives CDR1 SQVTM, CDR2 ANQGSEA. In nucleotides, the CDR3 is TGCAGCGGAACCAGAATGGCGACTGAAAAACTGTTTTTT. The encoded protein is CSGTRMATEKLFF.

This clonotype was recorded a few times. The V and J genes are TRBV24-1 and TRBJ1-5, with 12 bases matching TRBD1. Trimming removed 3 bases from V and 3 bases from J; junction bases left unmatched: 11. This CDR3 spans 19 amino acids. CDR1 and CDR2 from the germline V gene are KGHDR and SFDVKD. CDR3 region: CATSDTTPGTGGLNQPQHF. The CDR3 DNA sequence: TGTGCCACCAGTGATACAACCCCCGGGACAGGGGGCCTCAATCAGCCCCAGCATTTT.

This clonotype was observed a handful of times. The chain recombines TRBV4-2 with TRBJ2-1; 8 nucleotides align to TRBD2. Germline CDR1 LGHNA, CDR2 YNFKEQ. This CDR3 region has 13 residues. With V trimmed by 4 bases and J by 13 bases, 9 bases remained unmatched. CDR3 residues: CASSRGGWEDQFF. The DNA for the CDR3 is TGTGCCAGCAGCCGCGGGGGGTGGGAGGACCAGTTCTTC.

This clonotype was observed at least ten times. The chain links TRBV30 to TRBJ2-1; 8 bases align to TRBD2. The CDR3 is 17 residues long. Germline V gives CDR1 GTSNPN, CDR2 SVGIG (reference sequence). Unmatched junction bases numbered 15, after V lost 3 bases and J lost 5 bases. CDR3 nucleotide sequence: TGTGCCTGGAGCACGATCCGGAGCGGGAGAGCTAACAATGAGCAGTTCTTC. It is translated as CAWSTIRSGRANNEQFF.

V and J are TRBV3-1 and TRBJ2-5, with 10 bases fitting TRBD2. J was trimmed by 5 bases and V by 0 bases; bases with no gene match: 6. This CDR3 is 16 amino acids long. Germline lookup yields CDR1 LGHDT and CDR2 YNNKEL (reference sequence). The CDR3 coding sequence is TGTGCCAGCAGCCAAGATGTAGCGGGGGGACTGGAGACCCAGTACTTC. Its protein is CASSQDVAGGLETQYF.

Many counts were recorded for this clonotype. The chain employs TRBV19 and TRBJ1-5; no definite D call. CDR1 LNHDA and CDR2 SQIVND come from the germline V gene (reference sequence). Trimming cost V 3 bases and J 8 bases, with 11 bases left between them. The CDR3 is 13 residues long. The CDR3 DNA follows: TGTGCCAGTAGTATCACCAGCCATGAGCCCCAGCATTTT. Encoded protein: CASSITSHEPQHF.

A remark on this clonotype: It differs at one base from a far larger clone, so likely a read error. The chain couples TRBV7-9 to TRBJ1-2, with D possibly being TRBD1 (5 bases). The length of the CDR3 is 16 residues. Trimming took off 6 bases at V and 2 bases at J, with 19 bases between the two ends. CDR1 and CDR2 (germline): SEHNR, FQNEAQ (reference sequence). CDR3 sequence reads: CASSDARARDNYGYTF. In nucleotides, the CDR3 is TGTGCCAGCAGTGATGCACGCGCCCGGGACAACTATGGCTACACCTTC. The entire variable domain, with the rest obtained from reference TRBV7-9 and TRBJ1-2, is as follows: DTGVSQNPRHKITKRGQNVTFRCDPISEHNRLYWYRQTLGQGPEFLTYFQNEAQLEKSRLLSDRFSAERPKGSFSTLEIQRTEQGDSAMYLCASSDARARDNYGYTFGSGTRLTVV.

Ten or more counts support this clonotype. The chain links TRBV5-5 to TRBJ1-2, with unresolved D. Germline V lookup: CDR1 SGHKS, CDR2 YYEKEE (reference sequence). V was trimmed by 0 bases and J by 6 bases, leaving 6 bases between them. The CDR3 totals 12 residues. The CDR3 DNA reads TGTGCCAGCAGCTTGGAAGCAAATGGCTACACCTTC. This codes for CASSLEANGYTF.

The rearrangement uses TRBV27 and TRBJ2-6; D remains ambiguous. CDR3 length: 22 amino acids. The V gene's germline CDR1 is MNHEY and CDR2 SMNVEV (reference sequence). Deletions cut 8 bases from V and 0 bases from J, with 32 bases between. CDR3 protein: CASSPHHLVKGRPISGANVLTF. The CDR3, as DNA: TGTGCCAGCTCACCACACCACCTCGTAAAGGGCAGACCAATCTCTGGGGCCAACGTCCTGACTTTC.

CDR3 amino acids: CASSPNQPGQGTKLFF. CDR3 DNA: TGTGCCAGCAGCCCCAATCAACCGGGACAGGGGACGAAACTGTTTTTT. The chain recombines TRBV12-3 or TRBV12-4 with TRBJ1-4; 10 bases line up with TRBD1. The V and J ends lost 6 bases and 11 bases, in that order; junction bases with no gene match: 15. This CDR3 has 16 amino acids.

Only a few counts were recorded for this clonotype. This chain uses TRBV20-1 with TRBJ2-4; perhaps TRBD2 as D (6 bases). CDR1 is DFQATT and CDR2 is SNEGSKA in the germline V gene (reference sequence). The germline V and J ends were trimmed by 1 base and 0 bases, with 13 bases remaining between them. CDR3 length: 16 residues. CDR3 region: CSARGRAPVAKNIQYF. CDR3 nucleotide sequence: TGCAGTGCTAGAGGGAGGGCCCCCGTAGCCAAAAACATTCAGTACTTC.

Many counts were recorded for this clonotype. As DNA, the CDR3 is TGTGCCAGCAGCTTACGGGCTTCGGCAGGGGAAAACTATGGCTACACCTTC. Residues: CASSLRASAGENYGYTF. V gene TRBV11-2 combines with J gene TRBJ1-2; TRBD1 might be the D (6 bases). CDR1 and CDR2 from the germline V gene are SGHAT and FQNNGV. The CDR3 is 17 amino acids. Trimming removed 2 bases from V and 2 bases from J, with 18 bases in between.

This clonotype was seen at least ten times. The V gene is TRBV18, the J gene TRBJ1-2; TRBD1 matches at 11 bases. The CDR3 consists of 17 residues. V gave up 0 bases and J gave up 6 bases; unmatched junction bases: 9. The germline CDR1 and CDR2 sequences are KGHSH and LQKENI. The CDR3 coding sequence is TGTGCCAGCTCACCACCGAAGGGCAGGACAGGGGGCAATGGCTACACCTTC. Encoded protein: CASSPPKGRTGGNGYTF. Complete variable domain (other parts from reference TRBV18 and TRBJ1-2): NAGVMQNPRHLVRRRGQEARLRCSPMKGHSHVYWYRQLPEEGLKFMVYLQKENIIDESGMPKERFSAEFPKEGPSILRIQQVVRGDSAAYFCASSPPKGRTGGNGYTFGSGTRLTVV.

This clonotype was found many times. The chain joins TRBV11-2 to TRBJ2-1, with D tentatively TRBD1 (5 bases). V gave up 0 bases and J gave up 2 bases, with 17 bases separating them. CDR1 and CDR2 (germline): SGHAT, FQNNGV. The CDR3 is 18 residues long. Here the CDR3 DNA reads TGTGCCAGCAGCTTAGATAGGCTTATGGGGCTGACCTACAATGAGCAGTTCTTC. Translating gives CASSLDRLMGLTYNEQFF. The full variable domain, its missing parts supplied by reference TRBV11-2 and TRBJ2-1, is EAGVAQSPRYKIIEKRQSVAFWCNPISGHATLYWYQQILGQGPKLLIQFQNNGVVDDSQLPKDRFSAERLKGVDSTLKIQPAKLEDSAVYLCASSLDRLMGLTYNEQFFGPGTRLTVL.

For this clonotype: This likely reflects a read error, since a far larger clone is one base away. Given the absence of the conserved phenylalanine or tryptophan at the CDR3 end, a read error is likely. This chain links TRBV12-3 or TRBV12-4 with TRBJ2-2; 11 bases align to TRBD1. V lost 3 bases, J lost 4 bases, and 13 bases stayed unmatched. This CDR3 has 19 residues. The chain's CDR3 is CASSFRDRGFSGGTGELFS. For the CDR3, the DNA is TGTGCCAGCAGTTTCCGGGACAGGGGGTTCAGCGGGGGCACCGGGGAGCTGTTTTCT.

Ten or more counts support this clonotype. This chain connects TRBV11-2 to TRBJ1-1, with 10 nucleotides matching TRBD1. CDR3 length: 16 amino acids. V lost 5 bases and J lost 4; bases outside the gene matches: 10. CDR1 SGHAT and CDR2 FQNNGV come from the germline V gene. The CDR3 region has the DNA TGTGCCAGCAGCCTCCGGACAGGGGGACGAGGCACTGAAGCTTTCTTT. Amino acid sequence: CASSLRTGGRGTEAFF.

Comment on this clonotype: Given a far larger clone just one base away, this is likely a sequencing read error. The V call is TRBV27, the J call TRBJ1-5; D may be TRBD1 (6 bases). The CDR3 length is 15 residues. The germline gives CDR1 MNHEY, CDR2 SMNVEV (reference sequence). The CDR3 loop is CASRSRGGGNQPRHF. The CDR3 nucleotides read TGTGCCAGCAGATCCCGAGGGGGTGGCAATCAGCCCCGGCATTTT.

This chain joins TRBV28 and TRBJ2-1; 8 nucleotides match TRBD2. J gave up 5 bases and V 5 bases, and 11 bases lay outside the gene matches. Germline V CDR1 and CDR2: MDHEN, SYDVKM. This CDR3 contains 16 residues. CDR3 nucleotides: TGTGCCAGCAGTACCTTAGCGGGAAGATTGGACAATGAGCAGTTCTTC. Amino acids: CASSTLAGRLDNEQFF.

In this sample, this clonotype turned up many times. V is TRBV3-1 and J is TRBJ2-1; no clear D. The CDR3 sequence is 11 residues long. Germline loops: CDR1 LGHDT, CDR2 YNNKEL (reference sequence). The germline V and J ends were trimmed by 3 bases and 8 bases, with 5 bases remaining between them. The CDR3: CASSHRDEQFF. As DNA, the CDR3 is TGTGCCAGCAGCCACCGGGATGAGCAGTTCTTC.

This clonotype was picked up many times. The V call is TRBV6-1, the J call TRBJ1-5; 11 bases are a match to TRBD1. Germline V lookup: CDR1 MNHNS, CDR2 SASEGT. The trim removed 6 bases at V and 9 bases at J, leaving 13 bases unmatched. This CDR3 region has 16 residues. The CDR3, as DNA: TGTGCCAGCAGGACCAGGGACAGGGGGAATGGTCTGCCCCAGCATTTT. It codes for CASRTRDRGNGLPQHF.